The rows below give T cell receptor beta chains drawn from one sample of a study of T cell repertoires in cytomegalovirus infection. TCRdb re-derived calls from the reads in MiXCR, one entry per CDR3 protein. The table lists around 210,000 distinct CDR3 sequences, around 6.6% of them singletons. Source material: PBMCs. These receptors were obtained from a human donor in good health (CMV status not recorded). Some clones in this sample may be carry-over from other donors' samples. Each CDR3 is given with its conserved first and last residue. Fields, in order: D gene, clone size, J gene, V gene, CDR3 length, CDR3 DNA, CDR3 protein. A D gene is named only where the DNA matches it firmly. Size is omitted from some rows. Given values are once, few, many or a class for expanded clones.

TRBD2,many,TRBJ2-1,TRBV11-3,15,TGTGCCAGCAGCCTCGGGACTAGCGGCTACAATGAGCAGTTCTTC,CASSLGTSGYNEQFF
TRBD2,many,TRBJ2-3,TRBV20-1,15,TGCAGTGCTAGCCTCCTAGCGGGGAGCACAGATACGCAGTATTTT,CSASLLAGSTDTQYF
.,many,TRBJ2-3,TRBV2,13,TGTGCCAGCCGCCAGGTTAGCACAGATACGCAGTATTTT,CASRQVSTDTQYF
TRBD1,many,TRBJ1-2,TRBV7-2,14,TGTGCCAGCAGCTCGGACAGGGGGGGCTATGGCTACACCTTC,CASSSDRGGYGYTF
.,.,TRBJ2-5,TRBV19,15,TGTGCCAGTAGAGACCGGGACCAACCCCAAGAGACCCAGTACTTC,CASRDRDQPQETQYF
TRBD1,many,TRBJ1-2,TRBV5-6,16,TGTGCCAGCAGCTTTCGACGGACAGGCCCTAACTATGGCTACACCTTC,CASSFRRTGPNYGYTF
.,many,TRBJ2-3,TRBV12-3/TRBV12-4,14,TGTGCCAGCAGTTTGACAGACCCCACAGATACGCAGTATTTT,CASSLTDPTDTQYF
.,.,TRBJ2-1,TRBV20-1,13,TGCAGTGCTAGTACTAACATGCACAATGAGCAGTTCTTC,CSASTNMHNEQFF
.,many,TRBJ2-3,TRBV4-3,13,TGCGCCAGCAGCCAAACGGCGAAAAATACGCAGTATTTT,CASSQTAKNTQYF
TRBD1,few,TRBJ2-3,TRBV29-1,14,TGCAGCGCTACTGACAGGGGGCGTACAGATACGCAGTATTTT,CSATDRGRTDTQYF
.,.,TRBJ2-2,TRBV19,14,TGTGCCAGTAGCCAGACAGAGTACACCGGGGAGCTGTTTTTT,CASSQTEYTGELFF
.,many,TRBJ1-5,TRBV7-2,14,TGTGCCAGCAGCTTAGTGGACCTGAATCAGCCCCAGCATTTT,CASSLVDLNQPQHF
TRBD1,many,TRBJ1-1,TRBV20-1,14,TGCAGTGCTAGAGATCTGACAGGGACCACTGAAGCTTTCTTT,CSARDLTGTTEAFF
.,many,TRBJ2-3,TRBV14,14,TGTGCCAGCAGCCAGAACAGGGGACTTGATACGCAGTATTTT,CASSQNRGLDTQYF
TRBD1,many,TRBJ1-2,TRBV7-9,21,TGTGCCAGCAGCTTCCGATCCGGGACAGGCGACGGTAAAGAGCGGAGCTATGGCTACACCTTC,CASSFRSGTGDGKERSYGYTF
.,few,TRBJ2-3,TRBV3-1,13,TGTGCCAGCAGTCAGTTATGGGGAGATACGCAGTATTTT,CASSQLWGDTQYF
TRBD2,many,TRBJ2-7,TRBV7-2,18,TGTGCCAGCAGCTTAGTACCGGGCGGGGGGCTATCCGCCTACGAGCAGTACTTC,CASSLVPGGGLSAYEQYF